This record covers a single T cell receptor (beta chain). This record comes from a study of control samples from healthy donors and cancer patients. Sequenced by immunoSEQ multiplex PCR; TCRdb stores in-frame clones only, minus some. In the table there are about 190,000 clones, about 90% of which are singletons. The CDR3 runs 16 residues. V dropped 3 bases and J dropped 5 bases, with 19 bases sitting between them. CDR1 and CDR2 from the germline V gene are LGHDT and YNNKEL (reference sequence). V gene TRBV3-1 (or the pseudogene TRBV3-2) combines with J gene TRBJ1-2; D is undetermined. The sequence came from a man in his thirties or forties in good health. Sequences were obtained from blood. The CDR3 bases are TGTGCCAGCAGCCATTCGGGCCTCCCTGGTTGGTATGGCTACACCTTC. Translation gives CASSHSGLPGWYGYTF.